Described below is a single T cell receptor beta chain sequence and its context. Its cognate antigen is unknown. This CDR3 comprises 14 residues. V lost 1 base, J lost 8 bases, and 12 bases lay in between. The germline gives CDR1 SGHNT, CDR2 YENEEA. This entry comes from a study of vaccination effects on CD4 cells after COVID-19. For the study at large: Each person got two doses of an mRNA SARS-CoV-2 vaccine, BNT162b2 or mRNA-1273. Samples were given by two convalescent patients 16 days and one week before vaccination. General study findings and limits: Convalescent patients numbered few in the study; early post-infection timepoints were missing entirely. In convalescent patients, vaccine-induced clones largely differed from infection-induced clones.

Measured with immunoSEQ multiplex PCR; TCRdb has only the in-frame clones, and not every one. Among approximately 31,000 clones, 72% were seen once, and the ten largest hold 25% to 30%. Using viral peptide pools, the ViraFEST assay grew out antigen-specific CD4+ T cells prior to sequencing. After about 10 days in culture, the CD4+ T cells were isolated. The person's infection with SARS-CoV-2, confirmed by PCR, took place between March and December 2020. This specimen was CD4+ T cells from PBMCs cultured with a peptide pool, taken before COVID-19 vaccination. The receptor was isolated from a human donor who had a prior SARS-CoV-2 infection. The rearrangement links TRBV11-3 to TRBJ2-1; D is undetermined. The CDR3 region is CASSLGGALDEQFF. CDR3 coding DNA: TGTGCCAGCAGCTTAGGCGGAGCTCTCGATGAGCAGTTCTTC. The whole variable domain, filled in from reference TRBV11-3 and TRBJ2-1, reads EAGVVQSPRYKIIEKKQPVAFWCNPISGHNTLYWYLQNLGQGPELLIRYENEEAVDDSQLPKDRFSAERLKGVDSTLKIQPAELGDSAVYLCASSLGGALDEQFFGPGTRLTVL.